This TCR beta chain comes out of a study of beta chain features in type 1 diabetes. Looking at the study overall: When patients were set against healthy donors, age, gender and cell yields were similar. The study, taken as a whole, reports: Highly expressing activated T cells could be over-counted with a cDNA template. PCR might preferentially amplify shorter templates, equally in patients and controls. For Type 1 diabetes patients, all four CD4+ subsets carried TCRB CDR3s that were moderately but significantly shorter.

A few counts support this clone. No antigen is known for it. Reverse transcription of all isolated RNA meant that expressed TCRB transcripts were sequenced. Only in-frame clones appear in the TCRdb table, and some are missing; sequencing was by immunoSEQ multiplex PCR. The data contain about 240,000 clones, roughly 13% of them seen just once; the ten biggest clones take up approximately 0.021%. This receptor was obtained from a man aged 25-45 years with type 1 diabetes. Input material: naive CD4+ T cells from blood.

The CDR3 sequence: CASSQSRDRINEQYF. CDR3 in DNA: TGCGCCAGCAGTCAAAGCCGGGACAGGATTAACGAGCAGTACTTC. The chain employs TRBV23-1 and TRBJ2-7, with TRBD1 matching over 8 bases. TRBV23-1 is an ORF, with its function uncertain. The CDR3 is 15 residues long. Trimming took 2 bases from V and 5 from J; bases not matched to a gene: 8.